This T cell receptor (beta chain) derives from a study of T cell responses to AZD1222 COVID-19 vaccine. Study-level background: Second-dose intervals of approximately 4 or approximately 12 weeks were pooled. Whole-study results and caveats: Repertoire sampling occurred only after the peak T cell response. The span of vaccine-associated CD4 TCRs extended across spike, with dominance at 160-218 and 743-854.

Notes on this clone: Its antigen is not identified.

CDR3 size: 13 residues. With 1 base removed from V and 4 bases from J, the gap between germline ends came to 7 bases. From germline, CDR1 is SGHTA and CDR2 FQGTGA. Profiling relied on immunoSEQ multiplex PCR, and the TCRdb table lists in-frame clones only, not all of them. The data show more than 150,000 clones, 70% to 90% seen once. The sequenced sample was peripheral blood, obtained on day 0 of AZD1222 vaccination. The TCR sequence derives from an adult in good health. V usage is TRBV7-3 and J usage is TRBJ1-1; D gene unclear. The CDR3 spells CASSLSRSTEAFF. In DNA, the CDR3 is TGTGCCAGCAGCTTAAGTAGAAGCACTGAAGCTTTCTTT. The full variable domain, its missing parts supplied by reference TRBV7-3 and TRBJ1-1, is GAGVSQTPSNKVTEKGKYVELRCDPISGHTALYWYRQSLGQGPEFLIYFQGTGAADDSGLPNDRFFAVRPEGSVSTLKIQRTERGDSAVYLCASSLSRSTEAFFGQGTRLTVV.